The clone carrying this T cell receptor beta chain has more than one count but fewer than ten. The data are from a study of blood T cell repertoires in COVID-19. Study at large: Nucleic acid was either cDNA or gDNA, and it came from T cells, B-cell-depleted T cells, or PBMCs.

Original handling: By means of reference gene primer amplification, nucleated cell counts were estimated. Some clones are missing from TCRdb's copy, which holds only in-frame ones; the method was immunoSEQ multiplex PCR. Clone size and the V and J calls come from that table; the DNA yielded D and trimming. The profile covers about 180,000 clones, with roughly 87% appearing a single time and 1% to 1.5% taken by the ten largest. Residents of about 25 US areas, aged roughly 18 to 89 years, made up the participants. The study assigned cohorts using participant-reported clinical history. CDR3 length equals 19 residues. V lost 1 base to trimming and J lost 0 bases, with 16 bases between them. Germline CDR1 reads SGHVS; CDR2 reads FQNEAQ.

The receptor was derived from a human donor with acute COVID-19. The donor label of this sample is uncertain. The sample consisted of PBMCs or T cells enriched from blood (not recorded which). This chain uses TRBV7-8 with TRBJ1-6; D not resolved. CDR3 in DNA: TGTGCCAGCAGCTTAGATCAATACGTTCTTAGCTCCTATAATTCACCCCTCCACTTT. It is translated as CASSLDQYVLSSYNSPLHF.